This T cell receptor (beta chain) emerged from a study of shared clonotypes between healthy human individuals. Study details: Three plates were used per donor for CD4 naive, three for CD4 memory, two for CD8 naive and one for CD8 memory.

Study results and limitations: Depth of sequencing was expected to influence donor clonotype sharing.

The V gene lost 0 bases and the J gene lost 5 bases, with 18 bases spanning the gap. Germline-derived CDR1 and CDR2 are SGHRS and YFSETQ. This CDR3 has 18 amino acids. The protocol was immunoSEQ multiplex PCR, while the TCRdb copy is restricted to in-frame clones and leaves out a portion. This table has roughly 410,000 clones, around 96% appearing once. About this clone itself: Its antigen is undetermined.

J is TRBJ1-6 and V is TRBV5-1; D call uncertain. The TCR comes from a man aged 25-40 years in good health. The sample consisted of memory CD8+ T cells sorted from blood. Subset here: CD45RO+ cells pooled with CCR7-negative TemRA cells. The CDR3: CASSLGSGAPGNNSPLHF. DNA for the CDR3: TGCGCCAGCAGCTTGGGGTCGGGCGCTCCGGGGAATAATTCACCCCTCCACTTT.